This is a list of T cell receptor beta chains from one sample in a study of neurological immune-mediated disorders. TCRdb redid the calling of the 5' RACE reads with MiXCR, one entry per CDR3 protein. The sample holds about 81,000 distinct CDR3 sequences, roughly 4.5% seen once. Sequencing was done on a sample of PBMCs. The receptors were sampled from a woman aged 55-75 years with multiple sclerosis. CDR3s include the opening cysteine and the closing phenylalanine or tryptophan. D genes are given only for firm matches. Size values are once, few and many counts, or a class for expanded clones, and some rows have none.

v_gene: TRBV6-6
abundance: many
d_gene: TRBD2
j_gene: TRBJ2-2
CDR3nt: TGTGCCAGCACCCTCGGGACTAGCGATGGGACCGGGGAGCTGTTTTTT
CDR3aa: CASTLGTSDGTGELFF

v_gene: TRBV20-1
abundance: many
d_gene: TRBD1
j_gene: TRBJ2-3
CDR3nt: TGCAGTGCTGACAGGGGTAATACGCAGTATTTT
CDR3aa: CSADRGNTQYF

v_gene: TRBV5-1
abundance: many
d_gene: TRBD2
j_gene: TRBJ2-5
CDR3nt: TGCGCCAGCAGCCAGTGGACTAGCGGGGGGGCGAAGGAGACCCAGTACTTC
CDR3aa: CASSQWTSGGAKETQYF

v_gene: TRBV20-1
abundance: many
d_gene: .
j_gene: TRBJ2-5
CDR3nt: TGCAGTTCCCCCACCCAGGTAGGGGATACCCAGTACTTC
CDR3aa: CSSPTQVGDTQYF

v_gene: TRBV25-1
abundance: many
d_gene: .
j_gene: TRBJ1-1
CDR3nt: TGTGCCAGCAGTGAGCCAGGAGGGGACACTGAAGCTTTCTTT
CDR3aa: CASSEPGGDTEAFF

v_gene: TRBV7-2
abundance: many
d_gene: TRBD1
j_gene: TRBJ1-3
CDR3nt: TGTGCCAGCAGCCCTTACAGGGGAAACTCTGGAAACACCATATATTTT
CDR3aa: CASSPYRGNSGNTIYF

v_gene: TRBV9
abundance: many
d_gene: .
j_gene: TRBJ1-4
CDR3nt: TGTGCCTCCCAAGACAGGAGTAATGAAAAACTGTTTTTT
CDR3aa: CASQDRSNEKLFF

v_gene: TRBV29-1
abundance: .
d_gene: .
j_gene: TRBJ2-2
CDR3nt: TGCAGCGTTGATGGCGGGAACACCGGGGAGCTGTTTTTT
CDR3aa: CSVDGGNTGELFF

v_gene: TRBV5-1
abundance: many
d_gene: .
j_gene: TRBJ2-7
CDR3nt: TGCGCCAGCACAAGCTTTATTGGCAGCTCCTACGAGCAGTACTTC
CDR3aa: CASTSFIGSSYEQYF

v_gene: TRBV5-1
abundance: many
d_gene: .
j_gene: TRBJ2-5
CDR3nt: TGCGCCAGCAGCTTGGGGACAGCAAAAGAGACCCAGTACTTC
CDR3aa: CASSLGTAKETQYF

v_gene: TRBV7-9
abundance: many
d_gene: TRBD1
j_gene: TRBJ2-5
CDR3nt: TGTGCCAGCAGCTTAGACAGGGGGCAAGAGACCCAGTACTTC
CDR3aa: CASSLDRGQETQYF

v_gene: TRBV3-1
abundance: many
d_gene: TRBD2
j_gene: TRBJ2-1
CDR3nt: TGTGCCAGCAGCTTCCGGACTAGCGGGGGGGCCATGAGGACCTACAATGAGCAGTTCTTC
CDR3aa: CASSFRTSGGAMRTYNEQFF

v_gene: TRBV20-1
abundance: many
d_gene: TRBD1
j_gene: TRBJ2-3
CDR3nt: TGCAGTGCTTCGGACAGGACAACCCCCACAGATACGCAGTATTTT
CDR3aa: CSASDRTTPTDTQYF

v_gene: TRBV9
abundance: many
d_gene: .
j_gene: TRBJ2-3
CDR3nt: TGTGCCAGCAGCGTAGGGGACCCTATTACGCAGTATTTT
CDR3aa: CASSVGDPITQYF

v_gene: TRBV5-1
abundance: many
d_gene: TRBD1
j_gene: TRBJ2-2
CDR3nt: TGCGCCAGCAGCAGACGGGACAGGGGCGCAAGTCGAAGCACCGGGGAGCTGTTTTTT
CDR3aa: CASSRRDRGASRSTGELFF

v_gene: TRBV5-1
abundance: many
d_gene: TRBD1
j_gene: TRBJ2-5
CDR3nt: TGCGCCAGCATCCCGACCGGGACAGGGATCCAAGAGACCCAGTACTTC
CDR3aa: CASIPTGTGIQETQYF

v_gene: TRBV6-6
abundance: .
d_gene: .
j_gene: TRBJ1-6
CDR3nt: TGTGCCAGCAGCCGAGGAGAGGATTCACCCCTCCACTTT
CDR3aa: CASSRGEDSPLHF

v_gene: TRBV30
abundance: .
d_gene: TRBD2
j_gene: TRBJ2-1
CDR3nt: TGTGCCTACCGGACTAGCGTTGGCTGGGAGTTCTTC
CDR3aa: CAYRTSVGWEFF

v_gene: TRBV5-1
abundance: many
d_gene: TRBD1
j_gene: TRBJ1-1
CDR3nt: TGCGCCAGCAGCTTGGAAGGGGGCAGGGAAGCTTTCTTT
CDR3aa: CASSLEGGREAFF

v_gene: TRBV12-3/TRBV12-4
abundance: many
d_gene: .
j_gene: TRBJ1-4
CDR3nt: TGTGCCAGCAGTCCAGGCACCGGGACTAATGAAAAACTGTTTTTT
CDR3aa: CASSPGTGTNEKLFF

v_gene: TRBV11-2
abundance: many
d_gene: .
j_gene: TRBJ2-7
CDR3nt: TGTGCCAGCAGCTTAGTGCAGGGTGTCCACGAGCAGTACTTC
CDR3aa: CASSLVQGVHEQYF

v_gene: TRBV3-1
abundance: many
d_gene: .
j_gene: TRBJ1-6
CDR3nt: TGTGCCAGCAGCCAACGGGGGTCCTATAATTCACCCCTCCACTTT
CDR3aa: CASSQRGSYNSPLHF

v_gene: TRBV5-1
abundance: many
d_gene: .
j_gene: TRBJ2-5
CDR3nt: TGCGCCAGCAGCTCAGGGGTCCTAGAGAGAGGGGAGACCCAGTACTTC
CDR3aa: CASSSGVLERGETQYF

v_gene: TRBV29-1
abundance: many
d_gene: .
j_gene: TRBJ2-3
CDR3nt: TGCAGTACTGCTCTAGGGACTAGCACAGATACGCAGTATTTT
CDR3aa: CSTALGTSTDTQYF

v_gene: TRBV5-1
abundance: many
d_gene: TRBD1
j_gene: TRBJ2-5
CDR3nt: TGCGCCAGCAGCATAGAAGGGACAGCCCAAGAGACCCAGTACTTC
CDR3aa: CASSIEGTAQETQYF

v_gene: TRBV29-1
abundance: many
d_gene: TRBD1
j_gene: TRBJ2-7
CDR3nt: TGCAGCGTCCGACAGGGGGTAAACGAGCAGTACTTC
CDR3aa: CSVRQGVNEQYF

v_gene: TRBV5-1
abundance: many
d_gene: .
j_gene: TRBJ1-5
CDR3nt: TGCGCCAGCAGCTTGCCAACCGGAGGGATCTTCGTTTATCCCACCCTCAAAAATCAGCCCCAGCATTTT
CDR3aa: CASSLPTGGIFVYPTLKNQPQHF

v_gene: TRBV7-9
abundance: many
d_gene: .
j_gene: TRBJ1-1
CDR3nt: TGTGCCAGCAGCCCGACAGTGAACACTGAAGCTTTCTTT
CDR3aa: CASSPTVNTEAFF

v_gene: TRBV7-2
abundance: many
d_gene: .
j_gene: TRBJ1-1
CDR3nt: TGTGCCAGCAGCTTGGGTGGTGTGAACACTGAAGCTTTCTTT
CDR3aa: CASSLGGVNTEAFF

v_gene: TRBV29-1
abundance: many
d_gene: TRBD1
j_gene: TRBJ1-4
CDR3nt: TGCAGCGTTGCCGGGACAGGGGGCGCCTATAACGATGAAAAACTGTTTTTT
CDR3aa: CSVAGTGGAYNDEKLFF

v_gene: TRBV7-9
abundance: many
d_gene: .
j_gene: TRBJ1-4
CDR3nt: TGTGCCAGCAGCTCAGGACACCCAGCTAATGAAAAACTGTTTTTT
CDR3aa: CASSSGHPANEKLFF

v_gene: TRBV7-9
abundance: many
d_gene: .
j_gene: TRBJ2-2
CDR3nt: TGTGCCAGCAGCTTCGCCCTAGCCGGGGAGCTGTTTTTT
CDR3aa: CASSFALAGELFF

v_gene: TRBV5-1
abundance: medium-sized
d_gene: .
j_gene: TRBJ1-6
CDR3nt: TGCGCCAGCAGCTTGGGGAATTCACCCCTCCACTTT
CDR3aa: CASSLGNSPLHF

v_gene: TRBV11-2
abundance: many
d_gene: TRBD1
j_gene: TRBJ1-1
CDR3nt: TGTGCCAGCAGCTTATTTGGGACAGGAGTTTCTGAAGCTTTCTTT
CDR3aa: CASSLFGTGVSEAFF

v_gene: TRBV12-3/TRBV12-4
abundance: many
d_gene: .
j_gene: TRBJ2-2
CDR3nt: TGTGCCAGCAGTTTAGCGGGGGGCTCCCTTGGTGGGGAGCTGTTTTTT
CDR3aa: CASSLAGGSLGGELFF

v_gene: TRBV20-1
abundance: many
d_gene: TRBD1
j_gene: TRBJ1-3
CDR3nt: TGCAGTGCTGGGGGACAGGGGGCAGGGGGAAACACCATATATTTT
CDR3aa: CSAGGQGAGGNTIYF

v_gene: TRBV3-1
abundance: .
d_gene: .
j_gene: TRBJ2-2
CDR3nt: TGTGCCAGCAGCAAAGACGCGGTTCCCGGGGAGCTGTTTTTT
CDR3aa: CASSKDAVPGELFF

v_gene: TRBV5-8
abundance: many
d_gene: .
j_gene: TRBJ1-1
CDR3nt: TGTGCCAGCAGCTGGGGGGGCCCCGGGGCCGCTTTCTTT
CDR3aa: CASSWGGPGAAFF